Below, 11 T cell receptor beta chains from the same sample are listed, as sequenced in a study of blood T cells in healthy people across ages. A second PCR of about 7 to 11 cycles used a sample-barcoded 5' primer and a J-beta primer mix. TCRdb analysed the 5' RACE reads with MiXCR anew, one entry per CDR3 protein. The sample holds roughly 2 million distinct CDR3 sequences, roughly 49% seen once. The sequenced material came from blood. The receptor set was obtained from a woman in her thirties or forties in good health.

The chain uses TRBV6-1 and TRBJ2-5; D unresolved. The germline V and J ends were trimmed by 6 bases and 5 bases, with 16 bases remaining between them. Germline CDR1 and CDR2: MNHNS and SASEGT. CDR3 length equals 14 residues. DNA of the CDR3: TGTGCCAGCAGAGCTCGGACGGGCCAGGAGACCCAGTACTTC. Its translation is CASRARTGQETQYF.

CDR3 region: CASSRPRAYGSDTQYF. CDR3 DNA sequence: TGCGCCAGCAGCAGACCGCGGGCTTACGGATCAGATACGCAGTATTTT. The chain is built from TRBV5-1 and TRBJ2-3, with D tentatively TRBD2 (5 bases). The CDR3 consists of 16 residues. Trimming shortened V by 4 bases and J by 4 bases, and 19 bases separated the two germline ends. Germline values: CDR1 SGHRS, CDR2 YFSETQ.

The chain employs TRBV20-1 and TRBJ2-3, with a possible D match to TRBD2 (5 bases). The germline CDR1 and CDR2 sequences are DFQATT and SNEGSKA (reference sequence). The CDR3 extends over 13 amino acids. V lost 5 bases and J lost 3, with 12 bases in between. The DNA of the CDR3 is TGCAGTGCTCGCTTATGGAGGACAGATACGCAGTATTTT. Protein product: CSARLWRTDTQYF.

The V and J genes are TRBV7-8 and TRBJ2-7; 7 bases fit TRBD2. Per the germline V gene, CDR1 is SGHVS and CDR2 is FQNEAQ. Losses at the gene ends were 5 bases for V and 2 bases for J; bases not matched to a gene: 6. CDR3 length: 14 amino acids. The CDR3 region has the DNA TGTGCCAGCAGCCCGGGACTAAACACCTACGAGCAGTACTTC. This gives the protein CASSPGLNTYEQYF.

The CDR3 DNA follows: TGCAGTGCCAGAAGGGACGCCTACGAGCAGTACTTC. Amino acids: CSARRDAYEQYF. The V gene is TRBV20-1, the J gene TRBJ2-7; TRBD1 or TRBD2 may be the D gene (5 bases each). Germline assignment: CDR1 DFQATT and CDR2 SNEGSKA (reference sequence). The ends were cut back, 6 bases at V and 2 bases at J, with 11 bases in the middle. The CDR3 runs 12 residues.

Here the CDR3 DNA reads TGCGCCAGCAGCTTGTTCCCTAGCGTGGAGACCCAGTACTTC. Encoded protein: CASSLFPSVETQYF. The V gene is TRBV5-1, the J gene TRBJ2-5, with a possible D match to TRBD2 (6 bases). Germline assignment: CDR1 SGHRS and CDR2 YFSETQ. This CDR3 region has 14 residues. V lost 1 base and J lost 5, with 12 bases in between.

This chain links TRBV11-2 with TRBJ1-5, with 7 bases matching TRBD1. V trimming: 5 bases; J trimming: 5 bases; junction bases outside the gene matches: 12. Germline assignment: CDR1 SGHAT and CDR2 FQNNGV. This CDR3 spans 16 amino acids. The CDR3 coding sequence is TGTGCCAGCAGCACAAACCCTGACGACAGGGATCAGCCCCAGCATTTT. The encoded protein is CASSTNPDDRDQPQHF.

Remarks on this clonotype: This likely comes from a read error, as the CDR3 has no conserved phenylalanine or tryptophan at its end. This chain connects TRBV27 to TRBJ2-5, with TRBD1 identical over 8 bases. In germline, CDR1 is MNHEY, CDR2 SMNVEV (reference sequence). The CDR3 is made up of 15 amino acids. Germline trimming cut 5 bases from V and 1 base from J; bases unmatched to any gene: 6. The DNA for the CDR3 is TGTGCCAGCAGTATAACAGGGGGTCGCCAAGAGACCCAGTACGTC. Translating gives CASSITGGRQETQYV.

The gene calls are TRBV9 and TRBJ2-3; possibly TRBD2 for D (5 bases). Deletions cut 0 bases from V and 4 bases from J, with 12 bases between. The length of the CDR3 is 15 residues. The germline CDR1 and CDR2 sequences are SGDLS and YYNGEE. In DNA, the CDR3 is TGTGCCAGCAGCGTAGGGGGAGCAACTGCAGATACGCAGTATTTT. This sequence encodes CASSVGGATADTQYF.

This clonotype came up a few times. V usage is TRBV3-1 and J usage is TRBJ2-5; maybe TRBD1 (6 bases). Germline V gene lookup returns CDR1 LGHDT and CDR2 YNNKEL (reference sequence). The CDR3 is 16 amino acids. V lost 0 bases, J lost 4 bases, and 15 bases lay in between. The DNA of the CDR3 is TGTGCCAGCAGCCAAGATCGGGACACCTACACAGAGACCCAGTACTTC. The encoded protein is CASSQDRDTYTETQYF.

The V gene is TRBV4-3, the J gene TRBJ1-1; no firm D call. The CDR3 is 13 amino acids. Trimming took off 0 bases at V and 6 bases at J, with 8 bases between the two ends. Looked up from germline, CDR1 is LGHNA and CDR2 is YSLEER. CDR3: CASSQDRFAEAFF. The CDR3 DNA reads TGCGCCAGCAGCCAAGACAGGTTCGCTGAAGCTTTCTTT.